This record concerns one T cell receptor (beta chain) sequence. The record originates from a study of blood T cell repertoires in COVID-19. Study information: Sample material is recorded as cDNA or gDNA derived from T cells, B-cell-depleted T cells, or PBMCs.

Followed longitudinally, the Seattle patients had been enrolled during active infection. The CDR3 is 14 amino acids. Per the germline V gene, CDR1 is SGHNT and CDR2 is YYREEE (reference sequence). V lost 4 bases and J 7 bases, leaving 15 bases between the germline ends. Authors' methods: Amplified reference gene primers provided the basis for estimating nucleated cell counts. Assay: immunoSEQ multiplex PCR; the TCRdb copy retains only in-frame clones and omits some. V and J calls and clone size come straight from that table; D and trimming were deduced from the DNA. This sample yields fewer than 200,000 clones, of which approximately 84% are seen a single time; around 5.4% belongs to the top ten.

Sequencing used peripheral blood. This sequence was found in a woman aged 50 to 65 with COVID-19, enrolled during active disease. V gene TRBV5-4 combines with J gene TRBJ1-5, with D unclear. The CDR3 is CASSIGGKNQPQHF. Here the CDR3 DNA reads TGTGCCAGCAGCATCGGCGGGAAGAACCAGCCCCAGCATTTT. Looking up the rest from reference TRBV5-4 and TRBJ1-5 gives the full variable domain: ETGVTQSPTHLIKTRGQQVTLRCSSQSGHNTVSWYQQALGQGPQFIFQYYREEENGRGNFPPRFSGLQFPNYSSELNVNALELDDSALYLCASSIGGKNQPQHFGDGTRLSIL.